Shown below are 18 T cell receptor beta chains from a single sample sequenced in a study of blood T cell repertoires in COVID-19. TCRdb's table, derived via immunoSEQ multiplex PCR, lists solely in-frame clones and lacks some. The data contain just over 650,000 clones, over 80% of them singletons. The specimen sequenced was peripheral blood. These receptors all come from a woman in her late teens or twenties with acute or convalescent COVID-19.

This chain connects TRBV19 to TRBJ2-1, with D perhaps matching TRBD1 (6 bases). Looked up from germline, CDR1 is LNHDA and CDR2 is SQIVND (reference sequence). V gave up 6 bases and J gave up 5 bases, with 17 bases separating them. This CDR3 is built from 15 residues. The CDR3 nucleotides are TGTGCCAGTAGAGATAACAGGGTGTTTGACAATGAGCAGTTCTTC. It yields the protein CASRDNRVFDNEQFF.

This chain joins TRBV9 and TRBJ2-1, with a tentative D call TRBD1 (5 bases). Germline CDR1 is SGDLS and CDR2 is YYNGEE. The CDR3 totals 17 residues. Trimming stripped 0 bases from V and 8 bases from J, with 21 bases between. CDR3 region: CASSVALGYGAVHEQFF. The CDR3, as DNA: TGTGCCAGCAGCGTAGCTCTGGGCTATGGGGCCGTGCATGAGCAGTTCTTC.

The rearrangement joins TRBV4-1 to TRBJ2-5; 8 bases match TRBD1. V shed 3 bases and J 5 bases; nucleotides not matched to a gene: 11. Germline CDR1 and CDR2: MGHRA and YSYEKL. The CDR3 sequence is 16 residues long. CDR3 residues: CASSQGTGGIWETQYF. CDR3 coding DNA: TGCGCCAGCAGCCAGGGGACAGGAGGAATTTGGGAGACCCAGTACTTC.

The chain joins TRBV21-1 to TRBJ1-4; whether TRBD1, the table's D call, matches the DNA was not checked. TRBV21-1 has pseudogene status. The CDR3 sequence is 17 residues long. This CDR3 is CASSKVGNRATNEKLFF. The CDR3 nucleotides are TGTGCCAGCAGCAAAGTGGGTAACAGGGCAACTAATGAAAAACTGTTTTTT.

V usage is TRBV5-5 and J usage is TRBJ1-2; tentative D call: TRBD1 (5 bases). The CDR3 is 14 residues long. Germline V gives CDR1 SGHKS, CDR2 YYEKEE (reference sequence). The V end lost 3 bases, the J end lost 1 base, and 10 bases lay between the germline ends. CDR3 protein: CASSSGDSNYGYTF. The CDR3 coding sequence is TGTGCCAGCAGCTCCGGTGACAGTAACTATGGCTACACCTTC.

This chain uses TRBV9 with TRBJ1-1; 7 bases are a match to TRBD1. CDR3 length: 14 residues. The germline V gene encodes CDR1 SGDLS and CDR2 YYNGEE. J was trimmed by 2 bases and V by 4 bases; bases with no gene match: 5. DNA for the CDR3: TGTGCCAGCAGCCCACGACAGGGAAACACTGAAGCTTTCTTT. Encoded protein: CASSPRQGNTEAFF.

V and J are TRBV29-1 and TRBJ1-1; 9 bases agree with TRBD1. The J segment lost 4 bases and the V segment lost 7 bases, leaving 4 bases of the junction unmatched. Germline CDR1 is SQVTM and CDR2 is ANQGSEA. The CDR3 length is 12 residues. The CDR3: CSASGQGTEAFF. CDR3 nucleotide sequence: TGCAGCGCCTCGGGACAGGGCACTGAAGCTTTCTTT.

CDR3 bases: TGTGCCAGCAGCCAAAGCCCCGCTGGGGGAGGCTATGGCTACACCTTC. Translation gives CASSQSPAGGGYGYTF. This chain joins TRBV4-2 and TRBJ1-2; tentative D call: TRBD1 (5 bases). The V gene lost 2 bases and the J gene lost 4 bases, with 17 bases spanning the gap. Looked up from germline, CDR1 is LGHNA and CDR2 is YNFKEQ. There are 16 residues in the CDR3.

V usage is TRBV6-6 and J usage is TRBJ1-2; 8 bases are shared with TRBD1. V lost 2 bases to trimming and J lost 10 bases; unmatched junction nucleotides: 3. This CDR3 is built from 12 residues. Per germline, CDR1 MNHNY and CDR2 SVGAGI (reference sequence). CDR3 protein: CASSYRTGSYTF. Written as DNA, the CDR3 is TGTGCCAGCAGTTACCGGACAGGGTCCTACACCTTC.

CDR3 loop: CASSPRTGGGYGYTF. CDR3 in DNA: TGTGCCAGCAGCCCCCGGACAGGGGGAGGCTATGGCTACACCTTC. V gene TRBV9 combines with J gene TRBJ1-2; 10 positions agree with TRBD1. The V segment lost 4 bases and the J segment 4 bases; nucleotides outside the gene matches: 7. In germline, CDR1 is SGDLS, CDR2 YYNGEE. The CDR3 extends over 15 amino acids.

This chain connects TRBV30 to TRBJ1-1; the match to TRBD1 covers 8 bases. Trimming took 2 bases from V and 12 from J; bases not matched to a gene: 14. The V gene's germline CDR1 is GTSNPN and CDR2 SVGIG (reference sequence). The CDR3 length is 14 residues. The CDR3 sequence: CAWSPGDRTFSTFF. CDR3 DNA: TGTGCCTGGAGTCCAGGGGACAGGACGTTTTCGACTTTCTTT.

V and J are TRBV2 and TRBJ1-1; no clear D gene. Germline CDR1 reads SNHLY; CDR2 reads FYNNEI. This CDR3 comprises 15 residues. V dropped 1 base and J dropped 0 bases, with 9 bases sitting between them. As DNA, the CDR3 is TGTGCCAGCAGTGAAGAACCGAGAATGAACACTGAAGCTTTCTTT. Amino acid sequence: CASSEEPRMNTEAFF. Full variable domain (remainder filled in from reference TRBV2 and TRBJ1-1): EPEVTQTPSHQVTQMGQEVILRCVPISNHLYFYWYRQILGQKVEFLVSFYNNEISEKSEIFDDQFSVERPDGSNFTLKIRSTKLEDSAMYFCASSEEPRMNTEAFFGQGTRLTVV.

The CDR3 protein is CASSVGVDLNNEQFF. The CDR3 coding sequence is TGTGCCAGCAGCGTAGGGGTGGACTTAAACAATGAGCAGTTCTTC. This chain links TRBV9 with TRBJ2-1; weak D call: TRBD2 (5 bases). V was clipped by 0 bases and J by 5 bases, with 12 bases between them. Germline V gene sequence: CDR1 SGDLS, CDR2 YYNGEE. This CDR3 has 15 residues.

The chain links TRBV19 to TRBJ2-7, with D tentatively TRBD2 (7 bases). The germline V and J ends were trimmed by 7 bases and 3 bases, with 19 bases remaining between them. This CDR3 comprises 15 residues. CDR1 is LNHDA and CDR2 is SQIVND in the germline V gene (reference sequence). The CDR3 spells CASNGGATPFYEQYF. In DNA, the CDR3 is TGTGCCAGTAATGGGGGGGCGACACCCTTCTACGAGCAGTACTTC.

The rearrangement joins TRBV11-2 to TRBJ1-4, with 7 nucleotides matching TRBD1. Germline V gene sequence: CDR1 SGHAT, CDR2 FQNNGV. The CDR3 is 17 amino acids. V lost 2 bases to trimming and J lost 4 bases; unmatched junction nucleotides: 10. CDR3 in amino acids: CASSLPQTGTDNEKLFF. As DNA, the CDR3 is TGTGCCAGCAGCTTACCCCAAACCGGGACAGATAATGAAAAACTGTTTTTT. The whole variable domain, filled in from reference TRBV11-2 and TRBJ1-4, reads EAGVAQSPRYKIIEKRQSVAFWCNPISGHATLYWYQQILGQGPKLLIQFQNNGVVDDSQLPKDRFSAERLKGVDSTLKIQPAKLEDSAVYLCASSLPQTGTDNEKLFFGSGTQLSVL.

V is TRBV5-8 and J is TRBJ2-4; no firm D call. The V gene's germline CDR1 is SGHTS and CDR2 YDEGEE. V lost 2 bases, J lost 6 bases, and 9 bases lay in between. This CDR3 is 13 amino acids long. The CDR3 bases are TGTGCCAGCAGCTTAGCTAGAGGAAACATTCAGTACTTC. It is translated as CASSLARGNIQYF.

The rearrangement links TRBV4-1 to TRBJ2-5; 9 bases agree with TRBD2. This CDR3 is 21 amino acids long. CDR1 is MGHRA, CDR2 YSYEKL, per germline. Trimming took 2 bases from V and 3 from J; bases not matched to a gene: 22. The CDR3 region is CASSQRLGASGVRSVEETQYF. In nucleotides, the CDR3 is TGCGCCAGCAGCCAAAGATTGGGGGCTAGCGGGGTTCGGTCAGTGGAAGAGACCCAGTACTTC.

This chain joins TRBV28 and TRBJ1-1; D unresolved. The CDR3 spans 12 residues. CDR1 and CDR2 from the germline V gene are MDHEN and SYDVKM. V shed 2 bases and J shed 5 bases, with 6 bases lying between them. The CDR3 spells CASSLRGTEAFF. The CDR3 DNA sequence: TGTGCCAGCAGTTTACGCGGGACTGAAGCTTTCTTT.